These 24 T cell receptor beta chains were sequenced from one sample in a study of response to subunit inactivated influenza vaccine. TCRdb recomputed calls from the RT-PCR reads with MiXCR, one row per CDR3 protein. The sample lists around 530,000 distinct CDR3 sequences, roughly 12% seen once, with roughly 10% in the top ten. The sequenced sample was PBMCs from blood, obtained on the day of vaccination. Receptor source: a man aged 45 to 65 who received an inactivated influenza vaccine.

The chain couples TRBV5-5 to TRBJ2-5; 8 bases agree with TRBD1. J was trimmed by 4 bases and V by 0 bases; bases with no gene match: 11. CDR1 is SGHKS and CDR2 is YYEKEE in the germline V gene (reference sequence). The CDR3 extends over 17 amino acids. Here the CDR3 DNA reads TGTGCCAGCAGCTTGGCCCCAGGACAGGGCATCGTAGAGACCCAGTACTTC. This translates into CASSLAPGQGIVETQYF.

This clonotype was found many times. The chain carries TRBV7-2 and TRBJ2-7; possibly TRBD1 or TRBD2 for D (5 bases each). Germline V gene lookup returns CDR1 SGHTA and CDR2 FQGNSA. V shed 1 base and J shed 6 bases, with 10 bases lying between them. The CDR3 has 13 residues. The CDR3 loop reads CASSLVGDGEQYF. The DNA for the CDR3 is TGTGCCAGCAGCTTAGTAGGGGACGGCGAGCAGTACTTC.

This clonotype was counted at least ten times. The J gene is TRBJ2-1, the V gene TRBV6-2 or TRBV6-3, with D possibly matching TRBD2 (6 bases). Germline V gene lookup returns CDR1 MNHEY and CDR2 SVGEGT. This CDR3 is built from 16 residues. Deletions cut 6 bases from V and 9 bases from J, with 24 bases between. CDR3 residues: CASSPPGLALNGEQFF. The CDR3 DNA is TGTGCCAGCAGCCCCCCGGGCCTAGCGTTAAATGGTGAGCAGTTCTTC.

Concerning this clonotype: A much larger clone lies a single base off, so this may be a read error. V is TRBV19 and J is TRBJ2-1; TRBD1 agrees at 7 bases. From germline, CDR1 is LNHDA and CDR2 SQIVND (reference sequence). This CDR3 is built from 14 residues. With V trimmed by 7 bases and J by 7 bases, 10 bases remained unmatched. The CDR3 sequence is CASNVDRSNNEQFF. CDR3 sequence (DNA): TGTGCCAGTAACGTGGACAGGTCGAATAATGAGCAGTTCTTC.

In this sample, this clonotype turned up a few times. The chain carries TRBV7-2 and TRBJ2-1, with 11 positions matching TRBD2. Germline lookup yields CDR1 SGHTA and CDR2 FQGNSA. V was clipped by 1 base and J by 7 bases; unmatched bases: 6. The CDR3 has 16 residues. The CDR3 sequence: CASSLDPGLAANEQFF. The CDR3 nucleotides read TGTGCCAGCAGCTTAGATCCGGGACTAGCGGCTAATGAGCAGTTCTTC.

This clonotype was observed a handful of times. V and J are TRBV20-1 and TRBJ1-5; D is perhaps TRBD1 (6 bases). CDR1 and CDR2 (germline): DFQATT, SNEGSKA (reference sequence). The CDR3 loop spans 14 amino acids. Trimming took 6 bases from V and 0 from J, leaving 12 bases between them. CDR3 nucleotide sequence: TGCAGTGCCCAGACAGGTGATAGCAATCAGCCCCAGCATTTT. As protein: CSAQTGDSNQPQHF.

This clonotype was recorded at least ten times. The chain is built from TRBV29-1 and TRBJ2-2, with D possibly matching TRBD1 (6 bases). In germline, CDR1 is SQVTM, CDR2 ANQGSEA. The CDR3 is 11 amino acids. V was trimmed by 4 bases and J by 6 bases, leaving 6 bases between them. As DNA, the CDR3 is TGCAGCGTTGCAGGGGCCGGGGAGCTGTTTTTT. Its protein is CSVAGAGELFF.

The chain has TRBV28 and TRBJ2-5; no clear D gene. The CDR3 covers 13 residues. Germline V gene lookup returns CDR1 MDHEN and CDR2 SYDVKM. Trimming removed 6 bases at V and 2 bases at J, with 10 bases between. The CDR3 DNA follows: TGTGCCAGCAGACCGGACGGGCAAGAGACCCAGTACTTC. Its protein is CASRPDGQETQYF.

This sequence joins TRBV6-2 or TRBV6-3 and TRBJ2-3; D uncertain. Germline CDR1 and CDR2: MNHEY and SVGEGT. The CDR3 loop spans 15 amino acids. V dropped 2 bases and J dropped 0 bases, with 9 bases sitting between them. CDR3 region: CASSYGTTSTDTQYF. The CDR3 coding sequence is TGTGCCAGCAGTTACGGTACGACTAGCACAGATACGCAGTATTTT.

The chain recombines TRBV20-1 with TRBJ2-7, with a tentative D call TRBD1 (6 bases). Germline-derived CDR1 and CDR2 are DFQATT and SNEGSKA (reference sequence). V lost 0 bases and J 5 bases, leaving 17 bases between the germline ends. The CDR3 has 15 residues. The CDR3 DNA is TGCAGTGCTAGAGATTCTACAGGGAAGTTGCACGAGCAGTACTTC. Its protein product is CSARDSTGKLHEQYF.

The rearrangement links TRBV20-1 to TRBJ2-1; possible D gene TRBD2, 6 bases. Germline V gene data show CDR1 as DFQATT and CDR2 as SNEGSKA (reference sequence). V dropped 5 bases and J dropped 15 bases, with 23 bases sitting between them. CDR3 length: 13 residues. CDR3 DNA sequence: TGCAGTGCTGCCCGGGACTGGCCCTATATTCCGTTCTTC. It is translated as CSAARDWPYIPFF.

This clonotype was seen many times. This chain joins TRBV9 and TRBJ2-1; a weak D match, TRBD2 (7 bases). This CDR3 comprises 15 residues. V was shortened by 4 bases and J by 4 bases, with 15 bases between the two germline ends. CDR1 and CDR2 from the germline V gene are SGDLS and YYNGEE. The CDR3 loop is CASSPGGRGYNEQFF. The DNA of the CDR3 is TGTGCCAGCAGCCCGGGGGGCCGCGGGTACAATGAGCAGTTCTTC.

This clonotype has a handful of counts. This chain links TRBV2 with TRBJ2-2, with a weak D call TRBD1 (6 bases). The V end was cut by 4 bases, the J end by 5 bases, with 11 bases between. The CDR3 totals 14 residues. Germline V gene sequence: CDR1 SNHLY, CDR2 FYNNEI. Here the CDR3 DNA reads TGTGCCAGCAGTGTAGGGACACAAACCGGGGAGCTGTTTTTT. Protein: CASSVGTQTGELFF.

V usage is TRBV30 and J usage is TRBJ2-1; a weak D match, TRBD2 (6 bases). Trimming stripped 1 base from V and 4 bases from J, with 11 bases between. The germline gives CDR1 GTSNPN, CDR2 SVGIG (reference sequence). This CDR3 is built from 14 residues. In DNA form, the CDR3 reads TGTGCCTGGAGTGCGACTAGTGATTACAATGAGCAGTTCTTC. It translates to CAWSATSDYNEQFF.

Note on this clonotype: Possible read error: a much larger clone is one base away. V is TRBV20-1 and J is TRBJ2-7; TRBD1 agrees at 9 bases. The CDR3 sequence is 13 residues long. Germline V gene sequence: CDR1 DFQATT, CDR2 SNEGSKA (reference sequence). The CDR3 DNA sequence: TGCAGTGCTGAACCACAGGGGGCGAACGAGCAGAACTTC. It is translated as CSAEPQGANEQNF.

The chain employs TRBV3-1 and TRBJ1-6, with TRBD1 identical over 9 bases. V lost 8 bases to trimming and J lost 8 bases; unmatched junction nucleotides: 4. This CDR3 spans 13 amino acids. CDR1 and CDR2 (germline): LGHDT, YNNKEL (reference sequence). CDR3 bases: TGTGCCAGCGGTGACAGGGGGGATTCACCCCTCCACTTT. Protein: CASGDRGDSPLHF.

This clonotype was recorded at least ten times. The rearrangement links TRBV4-1 to TRBJ2-7; D not certain. CDR3 length: 15 amino acids. V lost 0 bases to trimming and J lost 3 bases, with 12 bases between them. In germline, CDR1 is MGHRA, CDR2 YSYEKL. CDR3 sequence (DNA): TGCGCCAGCAGCCAAGACCTCCTTATAAACTACGAGCAGTACTTC. This gives the protein CASSQDLLINYEQYF.

This clonotype was detected only a few times. The J gene is TRBJ2-2, the V gene TRBV6-1; D unclear. Trimming stripped 7 bases from V and 0 bases from J, with 12 bases between. This CDR3 spans 15 amino acids. The germline CDR1 and CDR2 sequences are MNHNS and SASEGT. The CDR3 loop reads CASTYGLANTGELFF. The CDR3 DNA reads as TGTGCCAGCACCTACGGGCTAGCGAACACCGGGGAGCTGTTTTTT.

This clonotype was detected only a few times. CDR3 sequence (DNA): TGTGCCAGCAGCTCTGACAGGGATCAGCCCCAGCATTTT. Translation gives CASSSDRDQPQHF. The chain uses TRBV7-8 and TRBJ1-5; 7 nucleotides agree with TRBD1. In germline, CDR1 is SGHVS, CDR2 FQNEAQ. The length of the CDR3 is 13 residues. Trimming removed 4 bases from V and 5 bases from J; junction bases left unmatched: 2.

The chain links TRBV5-1 to TRBJ2-2; D might be TRBD2 (6 bases). The length of the CDR3 is 16 residues. Trimming removed 0 bases at V and 5 bases at J, with 14 bases between. CDR1 is SGHRS, CDR2 YFSETQ, per germline. CDR3 protein: CASSLGSGQLTGELFF. Here the CDR3 DNA reads TGCGCCAGCAGCTTGGGGAGCGGGCAACTGACCGGGGAGCTGTTTTTT.

This clonotype was observed at least ten times. This sequence joins TRBV4-1 and TRBJ2-7; 7 bases agree with TRBD1. V dropped 3 bases and J dropped 3; count of bases not matched to a gene: 8. This CDR3 has 15 residues. Germline CDR1 and CDR2: MGHRA and YSYEKL. CDR3: CASSHQDRADYEQYF. The CDR3 DNA is TGCGCCAGCAGCCACCAAGACAGGGCCGACTACGAGCAGTACTTC.

This clonotype was picked up a small number of times. V gene TRBV20-1 combines with J gene TRBJ2-2; D call uncertain. Germline CDR1 is DFQATT and CDR2 is SNEGSKA (reference sequence). V lost 3 bases and J lost 3, with 11 bases in between. The CDR3 length is 14 residues. The CDR3 protein is CSASEPQYTGELFF. The CDR3 coding sequence is TGCAGTGCTAGTGAACCTCAATACACCGGGGAGCTGTTTTTT.

The genes are TRBV12-3 or TRBV12-4 and TRBJ2-3; TRBD1 agrees at 10 bases. J was trimmed by 5 bases and V by 6 bases; bases with no gene match: 11. The CDR3 runs 16 residues. CDR3 in amino acids: CASRGTGTGEVDTQYF. In nucleotides, the CDR3 is TGTGCCAGCAGGGGGACCGGGACAGGGGAAGTAGATACGCAGTATTTT.

The genes are TRBV20-1 and TRBJ2-2; D may match TRBD1 or TRBD2 (6 bases each). The CDR3 extends over 15 amino acids. Trimming took 0 bases from V and 0 from J, leaving 8 bases between them. Germline-derived CDR1 and CDR2 are DFQATT and SNEGSKA (reference sequence). The CDR3 sequence: CSAREGGTNTGELFF. CDR3 DNA: TGCAGTGCTAGAGAGGGGGGCACGAACACCGGGGAGCTGTTTTTT.